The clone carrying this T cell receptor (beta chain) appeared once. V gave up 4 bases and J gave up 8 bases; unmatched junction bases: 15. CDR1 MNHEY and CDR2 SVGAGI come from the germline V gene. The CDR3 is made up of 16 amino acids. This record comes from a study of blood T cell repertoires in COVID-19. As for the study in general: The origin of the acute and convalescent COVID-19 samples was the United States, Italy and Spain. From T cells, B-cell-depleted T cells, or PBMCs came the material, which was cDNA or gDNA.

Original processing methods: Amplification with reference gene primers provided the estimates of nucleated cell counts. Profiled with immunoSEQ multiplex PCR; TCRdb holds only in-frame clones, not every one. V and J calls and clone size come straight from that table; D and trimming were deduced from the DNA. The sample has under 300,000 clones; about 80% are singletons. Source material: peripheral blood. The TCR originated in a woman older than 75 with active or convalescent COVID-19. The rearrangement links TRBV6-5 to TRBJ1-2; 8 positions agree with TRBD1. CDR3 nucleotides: TGTGCCAGCAGTTCACATCCGCAGGGGGCGCGTGGAGGCTACACCTTC. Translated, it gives CASSSHPQGARGGYTF.